This TCR beta chain was sequenced in a study of T cells in Graves' hyperthyroidism and ophthalmopathy. The wider study: Peripheral blood was taken when the disease was first diagnosed, before any treatment began.

Subjects aged 18 to 65 presented with newly diagnosed hyperthyroidism of less than 2 months' duration. Each diagnosis was grounded in clinical symptoms, serum thyroxine and TRAb, thyroid ultrasound, and orbital computed tomography. On this clonotype: The antigen is undetermined.

Study-level results: Median prediction lead before ophthalmopathy onset was about 6.7 months with the model.

RNA transcripts served as the template for amplifying TCR beta CDR3 regions. When the TCR CDR3 underwent first-round RT-PCR, the HTBI primer set was used. TCRdb redid the calling of the multiplex PCR reads with MiXCR, one entry per CDR3 protein. The data show under 450,000 distinct CDR3 sequences, 15% to 19% seen once. The clonotype was recovered from a woman aged 18-29 years with Graves' hyperthyroidism. The material sequenced was blood.

The CDR3 protein is CASSPYTGANVLTF. CDR3 DNA sequence: TGTGCCAGCAGCCCTTACACTGGGGCCAACGTCCTGACTTTC. The chain is built from TRBV5-8 and TRBJ2-6, with D hard to call. The CDR3 has 14 amino acids. In germline, CDR1 is SGHTS, CDR2 YDEGEE. Trimming cost V 4 bases and J 2 bases, with 7 bases left between them.